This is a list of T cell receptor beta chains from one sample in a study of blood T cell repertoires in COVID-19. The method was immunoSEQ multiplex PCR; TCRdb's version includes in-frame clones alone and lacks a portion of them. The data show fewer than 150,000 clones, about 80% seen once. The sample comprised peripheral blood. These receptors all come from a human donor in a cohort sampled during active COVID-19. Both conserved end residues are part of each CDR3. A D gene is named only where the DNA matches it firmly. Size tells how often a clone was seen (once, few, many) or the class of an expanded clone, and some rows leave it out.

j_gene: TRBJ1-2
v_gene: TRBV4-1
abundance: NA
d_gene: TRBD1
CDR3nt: TGCGCCAGCAGCCCGACCGGGACAGGGGTTTCTTTC
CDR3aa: CASSPTGTGVSF

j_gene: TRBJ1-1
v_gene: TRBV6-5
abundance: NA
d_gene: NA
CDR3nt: TGTGCCAGCAGGGGACAACAGAACACTGAAGCTTTCTTT
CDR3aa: CASRGQQNTEAFF

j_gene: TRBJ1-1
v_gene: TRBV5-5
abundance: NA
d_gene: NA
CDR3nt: TGTGCCAGCAGCTCGCTAGAGGGCAGGAAATTAAGTGCTGAAGCTTTCTTT
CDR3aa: CASSSLEGRKLSAEAFF

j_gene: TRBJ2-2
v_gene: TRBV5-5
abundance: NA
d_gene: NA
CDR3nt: TGTGCCAGCAGCGACTGGCGGCGCACGAACACCGGGGAGCTGTTTTTT
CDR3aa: CASSDWRRTNTGELFF

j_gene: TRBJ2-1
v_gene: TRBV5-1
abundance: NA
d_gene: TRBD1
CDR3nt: TGCGCCAGCAGTACAACCGGGACAGGGGTGGGAAATGAGCAGTTCTTC
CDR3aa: CASSTTGTGVGNEQFF

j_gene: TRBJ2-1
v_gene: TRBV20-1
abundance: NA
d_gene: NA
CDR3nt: TGCAGTGCTAGTATTCTAACCTACAATGAGCAGTTCTTC
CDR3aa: CSASILTYNEQFF

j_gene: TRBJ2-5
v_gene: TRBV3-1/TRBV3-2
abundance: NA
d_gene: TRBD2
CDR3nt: TGTGCCAGCAGCCAAGGACAGACTAGCGGGGAGGAGACCCAGTACTTC
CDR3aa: CASSQGQTSGEETQYF

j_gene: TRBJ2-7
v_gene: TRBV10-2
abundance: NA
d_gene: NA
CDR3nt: TGCGCCAGCAGTGGCTCAGGGGGGTACGAGCAGTACTTC
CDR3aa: CASSGSGGYEQYF

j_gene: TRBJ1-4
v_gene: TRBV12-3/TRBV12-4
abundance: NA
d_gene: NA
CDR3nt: TGTGCCAGCAGGGCGGGGCCAAATGAAAAACTGTTTTTT
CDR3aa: CASRAGPNEKLFF

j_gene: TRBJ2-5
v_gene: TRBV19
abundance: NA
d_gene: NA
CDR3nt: TGTGCCAGTAGTAGGAGAAAGCAAGAGACCCAGTACTTC
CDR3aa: CASSRRKQETQYF

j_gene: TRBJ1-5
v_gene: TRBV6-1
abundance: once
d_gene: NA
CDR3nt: TGTGCCAGCAGTGACAGGCCGGCTTTGGGGCCCCAGCATTTT
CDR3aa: CASSDRPALGPQHF

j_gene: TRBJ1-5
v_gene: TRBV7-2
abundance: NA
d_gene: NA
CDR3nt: TGTGCCAGCAGCTTAGGCAGTTTGGAGCCCCAGCATTTT
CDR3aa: CASSLGSLEPQHF

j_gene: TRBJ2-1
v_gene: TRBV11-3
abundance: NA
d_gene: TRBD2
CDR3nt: TGTGCCAGCAGCTTGAGGGAGGGGCCCAATGAGCAGTTCTTC
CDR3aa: CASSLREGPNEQFF

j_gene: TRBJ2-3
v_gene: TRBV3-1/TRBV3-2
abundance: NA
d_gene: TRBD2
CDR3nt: TGTGCCAGCAGCCTTAGCGGGGGGCCCCGGGATACGCAGTATTTT
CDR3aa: CASSLSGGPRDTQYF

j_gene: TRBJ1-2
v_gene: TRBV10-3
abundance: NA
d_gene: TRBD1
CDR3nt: TGTGCCATCACTGGGACAGCGAATACCTATGGCTACACCTTC
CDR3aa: CAITGTANTYGYTF

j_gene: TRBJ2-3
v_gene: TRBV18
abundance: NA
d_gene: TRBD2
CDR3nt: TGTGCCAGCTCACCAGGGGGGGCAGATACGCAGTATTTT
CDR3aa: CASSPGGADTQYF

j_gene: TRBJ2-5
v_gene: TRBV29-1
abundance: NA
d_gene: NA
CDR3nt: TGCAGCGTCGCCTGGACAGTGTACCAAGAGACCCAGTACTTC
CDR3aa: CSVAWTVYQETQYF

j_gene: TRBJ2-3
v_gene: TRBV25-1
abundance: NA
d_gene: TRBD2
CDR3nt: TGTGCCAGCAGTGAATCGCGGGGGAGCACAGATACGCAGTATTTT
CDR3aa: CASSESRGSTDTQYF

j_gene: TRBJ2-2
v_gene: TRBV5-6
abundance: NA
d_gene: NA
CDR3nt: TGTGCCAGCAGCTTGGGGACATCTGGCGGGGAGCTGTTTTTT
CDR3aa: CASSLGTSGGELFF

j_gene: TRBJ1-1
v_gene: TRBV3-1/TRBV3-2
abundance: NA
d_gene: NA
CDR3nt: TGTGCCAGCAGCCCGAGGGGGGGTAGCACTGAAGCTTTCTTT
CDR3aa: CASSPRGGSTEAFF

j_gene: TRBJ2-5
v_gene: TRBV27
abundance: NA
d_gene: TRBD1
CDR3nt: TGTGCCAGCAGTTTATACAGGGGGCGCGGAGAGACCCAGTACTTC
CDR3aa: CASSLYRGRGETQYF

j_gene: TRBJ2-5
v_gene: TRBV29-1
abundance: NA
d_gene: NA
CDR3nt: TGCAGCCATGCGGGGGAGACCCAGTACTTC
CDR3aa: CSHAGETQYF

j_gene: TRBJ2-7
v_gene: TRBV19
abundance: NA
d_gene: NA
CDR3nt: TGTGCCAGTACCGAGGGATCCCACTCGAGCGAGCAGTACTTC
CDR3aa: CASTEGSHSSEQYF

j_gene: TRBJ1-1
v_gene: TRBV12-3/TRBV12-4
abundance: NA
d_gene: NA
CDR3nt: TGTGCCAGCAGTAGCCGGGGGTACACTGAAGCTTTCTTT
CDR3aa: CASSSRGYTEAFF

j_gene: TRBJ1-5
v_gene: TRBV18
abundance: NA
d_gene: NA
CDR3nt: TGTGCCAGCTCGCGAAGCGGGGAGCCCCAGCATTTT
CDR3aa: CASSRSGEPQHF

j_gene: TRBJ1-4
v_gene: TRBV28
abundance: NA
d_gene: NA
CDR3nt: TGTGCCAGCAGCCCCCGGGGACAAGCAACTAATGAAAAACTGTTTTTT
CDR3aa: CASSPRGQATNEKLFF

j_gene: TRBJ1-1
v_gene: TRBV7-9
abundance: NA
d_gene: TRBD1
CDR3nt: TGTGCCAGCAGCCTGCCGACAGGGGGGCGAACTGAAGCTTTCTTT
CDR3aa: CASSLPTGGRTEAFF

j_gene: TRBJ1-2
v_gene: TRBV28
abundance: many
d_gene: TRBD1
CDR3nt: TGTGCCAGTCGGACAGGGGGCTATGGCTACACCTTC
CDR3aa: CASRTGGYGYTF

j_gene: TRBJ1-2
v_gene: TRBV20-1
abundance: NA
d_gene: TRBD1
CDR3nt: TGCAGTGCTAGTCTAGACGCGGGACAGGGTTCAGGTGGCTACACCTTC
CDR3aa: CSASLDAGQGSGGYTF

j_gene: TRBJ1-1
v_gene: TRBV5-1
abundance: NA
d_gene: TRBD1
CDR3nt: TGCGCCAGCAGCCGGGGACAGGGGGGATCTGAAGCTTTCTTT
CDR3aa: CASSRGQGGSEAFF

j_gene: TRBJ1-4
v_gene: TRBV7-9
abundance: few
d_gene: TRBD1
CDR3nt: TGTGCCAGCAGAGATAGACAGGGCCTTGAAAAACTGTTTTTT
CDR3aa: CASRDRQGLEKLFF

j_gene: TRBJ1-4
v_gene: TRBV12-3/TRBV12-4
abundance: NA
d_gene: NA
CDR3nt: TGTGCCAGCAGTTTGAGAGTTGAAAAACTGTTTTTT
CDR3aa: CASSLRVEKLFF

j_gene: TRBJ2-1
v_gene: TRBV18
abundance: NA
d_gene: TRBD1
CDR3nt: TGTGCCAGCTCACCACCGGGGACAGGGGACAATGAGCAGTTCTTC
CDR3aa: CASSPPGTGDNEQFF

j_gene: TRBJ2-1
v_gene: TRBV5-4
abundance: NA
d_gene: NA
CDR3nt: TGTGCCAGCAGCTTGGCCCGCCGAGCCAATGAGCAGTTCTTC
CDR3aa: CASSLARRANEQFF

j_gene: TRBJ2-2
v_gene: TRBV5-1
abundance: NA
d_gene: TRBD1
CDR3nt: TGCGCCAGCCACAGGACAGGGGCCAACACCGGGGAGCTGTTTTTT
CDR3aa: CASHRTGANTGELFF

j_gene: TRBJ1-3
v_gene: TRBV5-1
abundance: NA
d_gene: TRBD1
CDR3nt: TGCGCCAGCAGCACCGGACAGGGTTTTGGAAACACCATATATTTT
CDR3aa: CASSTGQGFGNTIYF

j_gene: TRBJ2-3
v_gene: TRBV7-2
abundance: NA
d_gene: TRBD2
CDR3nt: TGTGCCAGCACCGAGGCGGGGGAGCGTCCCACAGATACGCAGTATTTT
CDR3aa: CASTEAGERPTDTQYF

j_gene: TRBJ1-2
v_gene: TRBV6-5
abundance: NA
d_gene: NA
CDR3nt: TGTGCCAGCACCGTCGGAGGGGTCAACTATGGCTACACCTTC
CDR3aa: CASTVGGVNYGYTF

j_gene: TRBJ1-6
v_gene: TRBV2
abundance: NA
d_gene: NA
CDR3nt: TGTGCCAGCAGGGCTGAGGGTGATTCACCCCTCCACTTT
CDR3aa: CASRAEGDSPLHF

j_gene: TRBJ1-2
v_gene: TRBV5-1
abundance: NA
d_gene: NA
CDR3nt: TGCGCCAGCAGCTTGTCCACCCGAGGACAGGGCTACACCTTC
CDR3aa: CASSLSTRGQGYTF

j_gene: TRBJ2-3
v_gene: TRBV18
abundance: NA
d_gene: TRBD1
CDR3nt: TGTGCCAGCTCCCCCGGGACAGGGAACCCAGATACGCAGTATTTT
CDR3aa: CASSPGTGNPDTQYF

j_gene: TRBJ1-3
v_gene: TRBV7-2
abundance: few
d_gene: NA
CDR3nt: TGTGCCAGCAGCTTAAATTCCAGGGCTGGAAACACCATATATTTT
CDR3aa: CASSLNSRAGNTIYF

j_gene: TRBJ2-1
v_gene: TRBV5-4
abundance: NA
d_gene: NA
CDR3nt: TGTGCCAGCAGCTTGGGAAGCAGGGGCTCCTACAATGAGCAGTTCTTC
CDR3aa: CASSLGSRGSYNEQFF

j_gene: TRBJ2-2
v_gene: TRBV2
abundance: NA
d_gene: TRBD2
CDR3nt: TGTGCCAGCAGTGGGGATAGCGGGGGTCATGGCGGGGAGCTGTTTTTT
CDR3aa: CASSGDSGGHGGELFF

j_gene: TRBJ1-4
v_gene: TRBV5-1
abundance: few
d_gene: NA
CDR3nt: TGCGCCAGCAGCGGGGGGGTAACTAATGAAAAACTGTTTTTT
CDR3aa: CASSGGVTNEKLFF

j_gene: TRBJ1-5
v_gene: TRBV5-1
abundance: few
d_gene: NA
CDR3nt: TGCGCCAGCAGCTCGGAGGGACTCTCCAATCAGCCCCAGCATTTT
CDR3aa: CASSSEGLSNQPQHF

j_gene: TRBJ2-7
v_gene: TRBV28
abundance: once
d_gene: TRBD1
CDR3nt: TGTGCCAGCAGTTTATCCCCGGGACAGGGTTACGAGCAGTACTTC
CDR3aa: CASSLSPGQGYEQYF

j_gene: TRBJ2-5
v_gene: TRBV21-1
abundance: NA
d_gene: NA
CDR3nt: TGTGCCAGCAGCAAGGCCCCATCCAGTTCGGGAGAGACCCAGTACTTC
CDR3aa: CASSKAPSSSGETQYF

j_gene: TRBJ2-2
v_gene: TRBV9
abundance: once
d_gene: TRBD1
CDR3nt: TGTGCCAGCAGCTCTCACAGGGGGAACACCGGGGAGCTGTTTTTT
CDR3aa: CASSSHRGNTGELFF

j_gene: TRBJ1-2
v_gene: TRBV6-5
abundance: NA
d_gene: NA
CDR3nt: TGTGCCAGCAGTTACTCCTGGGAGGGGGGGAACTATGGCTACACCTTC
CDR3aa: CASSYSWEGGNYGYTF

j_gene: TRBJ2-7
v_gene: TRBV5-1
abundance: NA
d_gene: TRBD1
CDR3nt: TGCGCCAGCAGTCACGGACAGGGCTCCTACGAGCAGTACTTC
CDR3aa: CASSHGQGSYEQYF

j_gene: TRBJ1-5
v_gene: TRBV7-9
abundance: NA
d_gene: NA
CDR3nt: TGTGCCAGCAGCTCAGGTCGGGGAGGGAGCAATCAGCCCCAGCATTTT
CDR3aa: CASSSGRGGSNQPQHF

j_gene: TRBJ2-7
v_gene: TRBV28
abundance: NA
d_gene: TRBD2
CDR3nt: TGTGCCAGCAGTCCTCAGCGGGGGCAGGGGTGGTACGAGCAGTACTTC
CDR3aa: CASSPQRGQGWYEQYF

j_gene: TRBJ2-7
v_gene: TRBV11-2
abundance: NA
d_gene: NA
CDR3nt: TGTGCCAGCAGCTTAGCGGAGTACGAGCAGTACTTC
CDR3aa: CASSLAEYEQYF

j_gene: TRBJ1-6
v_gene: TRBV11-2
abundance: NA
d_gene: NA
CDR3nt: TGTGCCAGCAGCATGGTAACCAGCTATAATTCACCCCTCCACTTT
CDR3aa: CASSMVTSYNSPLHF

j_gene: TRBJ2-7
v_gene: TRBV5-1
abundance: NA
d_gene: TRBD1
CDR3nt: TGCGCCAGCAGCTTGGGGACAGGGGCCCGCTACGAGCAGTACTTC
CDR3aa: CASSLGTGARYEQYF

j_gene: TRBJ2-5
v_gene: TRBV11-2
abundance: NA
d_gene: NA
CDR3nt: TGTGCCAGCAGCCTAGGAGGCCCCCAAGAGACCCAGTACTTC
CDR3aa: CASSLGGPQETQYF

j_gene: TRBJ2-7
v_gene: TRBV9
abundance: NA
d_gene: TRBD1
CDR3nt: TGTGCCAGCAGCTTCCGGGGACAGGGGTACGAGCAGTACTTC
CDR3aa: CASSFRGQGYEQYF

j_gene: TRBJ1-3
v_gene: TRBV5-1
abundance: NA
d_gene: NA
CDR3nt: TGCGCCAGCAGCTTGGATGCTGGAGGCTCTGGAAACACCATATATTTT
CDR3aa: CASSLDAGGSGNTIYF